This T cell receptor (beta chain) is from a study of early T cells in non-severe SARS-CoV-2 infection. TCRdb redid the calling of the 5' RACE reads with MiXCR, one entry per CDR3 protein. This sample has more than 90,000 distinct CDR3 sequences, with about 13% found just once. The CDR3 has 15 residues. The germline V gene encodes CDR1 MNHEY and CDR2 SVGEGT. The V gene end was trimmed by 3 bases and the J gene end by 6 bases; junction bases not matched to a gene: 11. This clonotype was observed many times. The sample taken for sequencing was whole blood. The chain is built from TRBV6-2 or TRBV6-3 and TRBJ2-7; 7 nucleotides align to TRBD2. The sequence derives from an adult who was a healthcare worker with PCR-confirmed SARS-CoV-2 infection or an uninfected control (not recorded which). DNA for the CDR3: TGTGCCAGCAGTTATCGGGGGGTCGCGTACATCGAGCAGTACTTC. Amino acid sequence: CASSYRGVAYIEQYF.